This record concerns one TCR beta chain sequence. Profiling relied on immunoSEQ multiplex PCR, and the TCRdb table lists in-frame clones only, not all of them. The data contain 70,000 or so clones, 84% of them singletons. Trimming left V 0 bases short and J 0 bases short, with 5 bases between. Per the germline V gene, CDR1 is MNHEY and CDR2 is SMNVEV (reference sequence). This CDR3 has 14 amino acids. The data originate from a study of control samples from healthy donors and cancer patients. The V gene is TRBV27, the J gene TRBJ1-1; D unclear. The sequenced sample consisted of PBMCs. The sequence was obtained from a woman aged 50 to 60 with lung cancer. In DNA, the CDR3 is TGTGCCAGCAGTTTATCGAGTATGAACACTGAAGCTTTCTTT. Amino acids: CASSLSSMNTEAFF.